This T cell receptor beta chain was identified in a study of cytomegalovirus exposure and HLA in healthy donors. Overall study: An earlier analysis found some 120 million unique TCR beta sequences from about 190 million T cells. Membership in the Caucasian-associated ancestry cluster was found for 75% to 90% of fewer than 450 genotyped donors. General study points: Common viral pathogens seemed, in a later analysis, to connect with several of the most significant clusters.

The count of this clone is one. Its antigen is unknown. The CDR3 totals 14 residues. Germline CDR1 reads SNHLY; CDR2 reads FYNNEI. The ends were cut back, 6 bases at V and 5 bases at J, with 13 bases in the middle. The PCR contained 60 Vbeta and 13 Jbeta primers. The authors' processing: A follow-up analysis tallied about 80 million unique TCR beta chains, roughly 11 million shared. The protocol was immunoSEQ multiplex PCR, while the TCRdb copy is restricted to in-frame clones and leaves out a portion. From that table come the V and J calls and clone size; the DNA was used to work out D and trimming. The sample carries 100,000 to 150,000 clones, roughly 80% recorded once.

This sequence was found in a man younger than 35 in good health and CMV-seropositive. Sequenced input: PBMCs. J is TRBJ1-4 and V is TRBV2; D might be TRBD1 (6 bases). The CDR3 sequence: CASRQGLGNEKLFF. In DNA, the CDR3 is TGTGCCAGCAGACAGGGTCTTGGGAATGAAAAACTGTTTTTT.